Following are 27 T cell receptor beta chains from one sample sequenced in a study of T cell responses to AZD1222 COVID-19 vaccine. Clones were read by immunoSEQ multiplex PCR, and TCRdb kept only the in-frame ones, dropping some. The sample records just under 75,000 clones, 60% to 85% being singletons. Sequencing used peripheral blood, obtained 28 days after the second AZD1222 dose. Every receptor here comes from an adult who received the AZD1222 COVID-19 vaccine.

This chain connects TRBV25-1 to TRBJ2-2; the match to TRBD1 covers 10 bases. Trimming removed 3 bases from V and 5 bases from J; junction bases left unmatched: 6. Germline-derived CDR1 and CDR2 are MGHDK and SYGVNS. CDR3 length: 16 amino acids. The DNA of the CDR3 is TGTGCCAGCAGTGACCCCGGACAGGGGGAGACCGGGGAGCTGTTTTTT. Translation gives CASSDPGQGETGELFF.

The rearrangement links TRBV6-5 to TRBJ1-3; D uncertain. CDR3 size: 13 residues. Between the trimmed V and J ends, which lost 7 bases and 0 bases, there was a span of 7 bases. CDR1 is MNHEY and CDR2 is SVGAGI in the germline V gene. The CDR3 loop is CASIEGSGNTIYF. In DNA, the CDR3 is TGTGCCAGCATCGAGGGCTCTGGAAACACCATATATTTT.

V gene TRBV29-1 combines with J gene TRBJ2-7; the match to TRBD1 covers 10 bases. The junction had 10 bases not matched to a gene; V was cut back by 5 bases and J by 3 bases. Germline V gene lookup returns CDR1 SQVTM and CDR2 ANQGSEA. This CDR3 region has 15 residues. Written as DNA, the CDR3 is TGCAGCGTTCGGGATGCCGGGACAGGGGACTACGAGCAGTACTTC. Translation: CSVRDAGTGDYEQYF.

Here the CDR3 DNA reads TGTGCCAGCTCGGTAGCGACCTACTCCTACGAGCAGTACTTC. Its protein product is CASSVATYSYEQYF. The V and J genes are TRBV11-2 and TRBJ2-7; tentatively, D is TRBD2 (5 bases). From germline, CDR1 is SGHAT and CDR2 FQNNGV. Deletions cut 8 bases from V and 0 bases from J, with 14 bases between. There are 14 residues in the CDR3.

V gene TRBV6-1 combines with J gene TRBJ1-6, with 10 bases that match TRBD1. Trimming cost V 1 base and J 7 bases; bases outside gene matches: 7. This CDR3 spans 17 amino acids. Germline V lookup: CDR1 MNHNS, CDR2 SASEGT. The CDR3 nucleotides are TGTGCCAGCAGTGAAGAGGGACAGGGGATTTCCAATTCACCCCTCCACTTT. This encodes CASSEEGQGISNSPLHF.

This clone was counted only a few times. The CDR3 DNA follows: TGTGCCAGCAGCTTAGGTGCCAGCTCCTACGAGCAGTACTTC. Protein sequence: CASSLGASSYEQYF. The V and J genes are TRBV7-8 and TRBJ2-7; unclear D gene. Germline loops: CDR1 SGHVS, CDR2 FQNEAQ. Trimming took off 1 base at V and 0 bases at J, with 7 bases between the two ends. This CDR3 is built from 14 residues.

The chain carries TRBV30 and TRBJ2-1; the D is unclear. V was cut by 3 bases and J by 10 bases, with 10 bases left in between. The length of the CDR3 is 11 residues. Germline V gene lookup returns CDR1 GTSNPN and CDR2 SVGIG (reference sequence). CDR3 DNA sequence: TGTGCCTGGAGATCATTCCGGGAGCAGTTCTTC. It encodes CAWRSFREQFF. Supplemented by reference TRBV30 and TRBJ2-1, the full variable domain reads SQTIHQWPATLVQPVGSPLSLECTVEGTSNPNLYWYRQAAGRGLQLLFYSVGIGQISSEVPQNLSASRPQDRQFILSSKKLLLSDSGFYLCAWRSFREQFFGPGTRLTVL.

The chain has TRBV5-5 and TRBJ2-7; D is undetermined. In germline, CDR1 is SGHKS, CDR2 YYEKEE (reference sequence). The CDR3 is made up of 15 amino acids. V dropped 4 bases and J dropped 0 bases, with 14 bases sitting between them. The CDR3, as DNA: TGTGCCAGCAGCCTGAGAGGTTACAGCTCCTACGAGCAGTACTTC. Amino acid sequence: CASSLRGYSSYEQYF. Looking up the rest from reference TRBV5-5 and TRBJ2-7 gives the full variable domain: DAGVTQSPTHLIKTRGQQVTLRCSPISGHKSVSWYQQVLGQGPQFIFQYYEKEERGRGNFPDRFSARQFPNYSSELNVNALLLGDSALYLCASSLRGYSSYEQYFGPGTRLTVT.

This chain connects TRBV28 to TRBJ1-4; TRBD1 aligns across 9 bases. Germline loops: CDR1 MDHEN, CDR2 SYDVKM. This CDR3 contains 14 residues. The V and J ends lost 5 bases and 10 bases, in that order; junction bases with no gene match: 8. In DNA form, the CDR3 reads TGTGCCAGCAGTCTTCGACAGGGGGAAGGAAAACTGTTTTTT. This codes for CASSLRQGEGKLFF.

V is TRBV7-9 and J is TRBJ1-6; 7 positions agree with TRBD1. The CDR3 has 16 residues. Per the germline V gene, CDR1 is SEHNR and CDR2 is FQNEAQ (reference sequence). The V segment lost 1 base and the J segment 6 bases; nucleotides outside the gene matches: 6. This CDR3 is CASSLGQGDGNSPLHF. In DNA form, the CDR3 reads TGTGCCAGCAGCTTAGGCCAGGGGGACGGTAATTCACCCCTCCACTTT.

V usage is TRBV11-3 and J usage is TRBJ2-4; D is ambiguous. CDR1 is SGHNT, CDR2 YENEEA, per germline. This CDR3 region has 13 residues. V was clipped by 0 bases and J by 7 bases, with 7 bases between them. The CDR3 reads CASSLDFGNIQYF. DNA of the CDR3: TGTGCCAGCAGCTTAGATTTCGGGAACATTCAGTACTTC.

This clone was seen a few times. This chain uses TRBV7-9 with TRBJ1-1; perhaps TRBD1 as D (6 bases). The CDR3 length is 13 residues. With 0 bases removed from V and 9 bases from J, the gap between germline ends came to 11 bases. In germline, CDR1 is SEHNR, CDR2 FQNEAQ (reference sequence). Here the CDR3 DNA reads TGTGCCAGCAGCTTAGCGGGCGGGGGCCAAGCTTTCTTT. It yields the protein CASSLAGGGQAFF.

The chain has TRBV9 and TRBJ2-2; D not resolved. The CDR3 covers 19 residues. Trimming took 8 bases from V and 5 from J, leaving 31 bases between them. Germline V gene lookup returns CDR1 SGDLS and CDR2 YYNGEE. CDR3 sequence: CARKPLNQGLFQGTGELFF. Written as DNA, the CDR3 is TGTGCCAGGAAACCCCTAAACCAAGGGCTCTTTCAAGGGACCGGGGAGCTGTTTTTT.

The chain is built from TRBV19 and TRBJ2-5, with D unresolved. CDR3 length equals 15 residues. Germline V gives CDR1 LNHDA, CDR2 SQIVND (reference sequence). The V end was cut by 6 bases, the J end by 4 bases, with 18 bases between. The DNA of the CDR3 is TGTGCCAGTAGAGATGGGGAAGAGAACGTAGAGACCCAGTACTTC. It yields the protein CASRDGEENVETQYF.

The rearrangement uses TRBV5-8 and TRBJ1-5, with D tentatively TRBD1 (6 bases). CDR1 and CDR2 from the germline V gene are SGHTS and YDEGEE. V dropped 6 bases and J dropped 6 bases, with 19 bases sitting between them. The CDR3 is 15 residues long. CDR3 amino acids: CASTPGRVGGQPQHF. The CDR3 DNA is TGTGCCAGCACCCCGGGCAGGGTAGGGGGTCAGCCCCAGCATTTT. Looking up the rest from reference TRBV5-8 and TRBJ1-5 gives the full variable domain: EAGVTQSPTHLIKTRGQQATLRCSPISGHTSVYWYQQALGLGLQFLLWYDEGEERNRGNFPPRFSGRQFPNYSSELNVNALELEDSALYLCASTPGRVGGQPQHFGDGTRLSIL.

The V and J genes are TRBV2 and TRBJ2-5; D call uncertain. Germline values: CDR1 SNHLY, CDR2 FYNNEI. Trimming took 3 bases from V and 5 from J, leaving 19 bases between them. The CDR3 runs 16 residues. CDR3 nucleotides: TGTGCCAGCAGTGAGTTACCCCCTGGAAATGCCGAGACCCAGTACTTC. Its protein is CASSELPPGNAETQYF.

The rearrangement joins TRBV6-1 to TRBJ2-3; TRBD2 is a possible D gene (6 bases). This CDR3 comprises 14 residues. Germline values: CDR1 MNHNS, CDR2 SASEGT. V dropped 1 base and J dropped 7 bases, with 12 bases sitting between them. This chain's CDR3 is CASSEVEGTHTQYF. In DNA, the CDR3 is TGTGCCAGCAGTGAAGTGGAGGGGACTCATACGCAGTATTTT.

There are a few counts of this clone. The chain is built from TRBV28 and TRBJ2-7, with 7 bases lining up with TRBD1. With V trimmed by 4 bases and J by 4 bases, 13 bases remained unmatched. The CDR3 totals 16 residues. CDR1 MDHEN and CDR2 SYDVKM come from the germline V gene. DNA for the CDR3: TGTGCCAGCAGTTCGACCCTACCGGGACAGAAATACGAGCAGTACTTC. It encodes CASSSTLPGQKYEQYF.

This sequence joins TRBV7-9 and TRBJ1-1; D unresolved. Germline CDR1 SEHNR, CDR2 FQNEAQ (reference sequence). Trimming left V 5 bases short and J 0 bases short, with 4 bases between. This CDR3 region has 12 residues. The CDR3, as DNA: TGTGCCAGCAGCCCCATGAACACTGAAGCTTTCTTT. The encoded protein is CASSPMNTEAFF.

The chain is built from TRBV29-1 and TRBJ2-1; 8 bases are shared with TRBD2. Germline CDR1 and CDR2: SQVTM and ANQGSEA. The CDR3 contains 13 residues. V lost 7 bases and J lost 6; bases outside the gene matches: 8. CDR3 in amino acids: CSASGLVGNEQFF. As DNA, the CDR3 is TGCAGCGCGTCGGGACTAGTCGGCAATGAGCAGTTCTTC.

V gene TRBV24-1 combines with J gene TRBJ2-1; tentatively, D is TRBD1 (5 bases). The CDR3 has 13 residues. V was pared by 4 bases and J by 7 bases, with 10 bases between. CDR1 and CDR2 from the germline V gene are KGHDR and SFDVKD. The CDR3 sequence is CATSDWPGNEQFF. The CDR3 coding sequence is TGTGCCACCAGTGACTGGCCAGGGAATGAGCAGTTCTTC.

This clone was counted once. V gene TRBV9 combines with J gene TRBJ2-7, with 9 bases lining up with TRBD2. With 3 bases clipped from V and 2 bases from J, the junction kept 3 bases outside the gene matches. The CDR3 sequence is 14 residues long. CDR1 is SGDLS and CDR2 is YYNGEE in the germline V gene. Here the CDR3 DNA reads TGTGCCAGCAGCGGCGGGGGGGATACCTACGAGCAGTACTTC. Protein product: CASSGGGDTYEQYF.

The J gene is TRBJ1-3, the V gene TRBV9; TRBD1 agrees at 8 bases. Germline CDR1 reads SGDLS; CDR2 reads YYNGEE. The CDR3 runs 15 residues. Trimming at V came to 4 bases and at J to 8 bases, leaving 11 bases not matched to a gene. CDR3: CASSPRQGSPDTIYF. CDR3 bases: TGTGCCAGCAGCCCCCGACAGGGGTCGCCGGACACCATATATTTT.

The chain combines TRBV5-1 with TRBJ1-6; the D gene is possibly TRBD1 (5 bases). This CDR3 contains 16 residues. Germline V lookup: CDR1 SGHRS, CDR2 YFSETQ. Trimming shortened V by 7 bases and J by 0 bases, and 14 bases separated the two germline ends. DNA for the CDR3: TGCGCCAGCCGATCTGGGGGGTACTCCTATAATTCACCCCTCCACTTT. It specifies CASRSGGYSYNSPLHF.

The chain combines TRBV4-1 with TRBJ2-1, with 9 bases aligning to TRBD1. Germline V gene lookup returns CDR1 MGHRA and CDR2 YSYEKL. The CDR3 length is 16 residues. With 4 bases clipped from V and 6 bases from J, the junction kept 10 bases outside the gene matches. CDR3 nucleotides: TGCGCCAGCAGCCGATCCGGGACAGGGTTGATCAATGAGCAGTTCTTC. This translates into CASSRSGTGLINEQFF.

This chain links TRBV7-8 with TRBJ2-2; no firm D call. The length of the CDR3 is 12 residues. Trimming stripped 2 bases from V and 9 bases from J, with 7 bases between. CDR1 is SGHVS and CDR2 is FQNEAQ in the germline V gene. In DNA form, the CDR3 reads TGTGCCAGCAGCTTAAGAGAGAGGGAGCTGTTTTTT. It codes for CASSLRERELFF. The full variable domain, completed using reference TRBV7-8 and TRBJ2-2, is GAGVSQSPRYKVAKRGQDVALRCDPISGHVSLFWYQQALGQGPEFLTYFQNEAQLDKSGLPSDRFFAERPEGSVSTLKIQRTQQEDSAVYLCASSLRERELFFGEGSRLTVL.

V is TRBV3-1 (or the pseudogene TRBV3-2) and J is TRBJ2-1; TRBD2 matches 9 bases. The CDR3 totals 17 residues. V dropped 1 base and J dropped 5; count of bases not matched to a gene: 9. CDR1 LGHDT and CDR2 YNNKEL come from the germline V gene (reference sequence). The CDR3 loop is CASSQAYRLAGNNEQFF. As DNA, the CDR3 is TGTGCCAGCAGCCAAGCTTATCGGCTAGCGGGAAACAATGAGCAGTTCTTC.